A single TCR beta chain is shown here with its context. What it binds is unknown. The data stem from a study of cytomegalovirus exposure and HLA in healthy donors. About the research overall: Sequencing of some 190 million T cells in an earlier analysis found 100 million to 140 million unique TCR beta sequences.

General observations from the study: The authors enumerated some 170 TCR beta chains as linked to cytomegalovirus. Later analysis reportedly placed an Asian-associated ancestry cluster below the approximately 650-donor mean in N-insertions.

Per the germline V gene, CDR1 is MDHEN and CDR2 is SYDVKM. The CDR3 loop spans 15 amino acids. Trimming took 3 bases from V and 9 from J; bases not matched to a gene: 8. The PCR had 60 Vbeta and 13 Jbeta primers. Assay used: immunoSEQ multiplex PCR; TCRdb lists only in-frame clones, some missing. The repertoire holds 150,000 to 200,000 clones, 76% seen once, with 3% to 3.5% in the top ten. This TCR came from a male donor in good health and CMV-seronegative. This chain connects TRBV28 to TRBJ2-1; 10 nucleotides align to TRBD2. The sequenced material came from PBMCs. The DNA for the CDR3 is TGTGCCAGCAGTTTGGTACTAGCGGGAATCGGTGAGCAGTTCTTC. As protein: CASSLVLAGIGEQFF.